These 18 T cell receptor beta chains share one sample of origin, sequenced in a study of brain T cells in children with intractable seizures. Clones were sequenced by immunoSEQ multiplex PCR, and TCRdb holds only the in-frame ones, with some missing. The table lists 110,000 or so clones, 94% of them singletons, with approximately 3.9% in the top ten. Sequencing used peripheral blood, obtained at surgery. These receptors were obtained from a boy younger than two with hemimegalencephaly and intractable seizures.

The chain carries TRBV15 and TRBJ1-6; D is unclear. Trimming pared 0 bases from V and 7 bases from J, leaving 7 bases between. Germline V lookup: CDR1 LNHNV, CDR2 YYDKDF (reference sequence). This CDR3 is 14 amino acids long. CDR3 nucleotides: TGTGCCACCAGCAGAGATTTGGGGAATTCACCCCTCCACTTT. Its translation: CATSRDLGNSPLHF. The full variable domain, with the rest looked up from reference TRBV15 and TRBJ1-6, is DAMVIQNPRYQVTQFGKPVTLSCSQTLNHNVMYWYQQKSSQAPKLLFHYYDKDFNNEADTPDNFQSRRPNTSFCFLDIRSPGLGDTAMYLCATSRDLGNSPLHFGNGTRLTVT.

This chain uses TRBV29-1 with TRBJ1-2, with TRBD1 matching 7 bases. The V gene's germline CDR1 is SQVTM and CDR2 ANQGSEA. V trimming: 4 bases; J trimming: 4 bases; junction bases outside the gene matches: 6. CDR3 size: 13 residues. CDR3 nucleotides: TGCAGCGTTGTCAACCGGGACAGCTATGGCTACACCTTC. This gives the protein CSVVNRDSYGYTF.

The chain links TRBV9 to TRBJ1-4, with D tentatively TRBD1 (5 bases). The CDR3 runs to 15 residues. V lost 0 bases, J lost 7 bases, and 13 bases lay in between. Germline V gives CDR1 SGDLS, CDR2 YYNGEE. This CDR3 reads CASSVDRGAGEKLFF. Here the CDR3 DNA reads TGTGCCAGCAGCGTAGATAGGGGAGCGGGTGAAAAACTGTTTTTT.

The chain recombines TRBV25-1 with TRBJ2-5, with D maybe TRBD1 (6 bases). The V end was cut by 4 bases, the J end by 4 bases, with 16 bases between. The CDR3 spans 15 residues. Germline V gene sequence: CDR1 MGHDK, CDR2 SYGVNS. The CDR3: CASSAPETGGETQYF. DNA of the CDR3: TGTGCCAGCAGTGCCCCGGAGACAGGAGGAGAGACCCAGTACTTC.

This clone was counted a single time. The rearrangement links TRBV27 to TRBJ1-5; no clear D gene. Germline lookup yields CDR1 MNHEY and CDR2 SMNVEV (reference sequence). The CDR3 consists of 13 residues. The V end lost 3 bases, the J end lost 6 bases, and 9 bases lay between the germline ends. The DNA of the CDR3 is TGTGCCAGCAGTTTTTCGGGAAGTCAGCCCCAGCATTTT. Protein: CASSFSGSQPQHF.

The chain recombines TRBV3-1 (or the pseudogene TRBV3-2) with TRBJ2-1; D is unclear. V dropped 0 bases and J dropped 0 bases, with 6 bases sitting between them. The CDR3 contains 15 residues. CDR1 is LGHDT and CDR2 is YNNKEL in the germline V gene (reference sequence). In nucleotides, the CDR3 is TGTGCCAGCAGCCAAGACCCACGCTCCTACAATGAGCAGTTCTTC. Translated, it gives CASSQDPRSYNEQFF.

This chain links TRBV7-9 with TRBJ2-7, with unresolved D. This CDR3 region has 13 residues. Trimming cost V 8 bases and J 2 bases, with 13 bases left between them. Germline V lookup: CDR1 SEHNR, CDR2 FQNEAQ (reference sequence). CDR3 coding DNA: TGTGCCAGCGGCTGGGCAAAGCCCTACGAGCAGTACTTC. Translating gives CASGWAKPYEQYF.

V gene TRBV5-1 combines with J gene TRBJ1-1; D is possibly TRBD1 (5 bases). Deletions cut 0 bases from V and 4 bases from J, with 10 bases between. Germline V CDR1 and CDR2: SGHRS, YFSETQ. The CDR3 length is 14 residues. The CDR3 loop is CASSLVGGLTEAFF. In DNA form, the CDR3 reads TGCGCCAGCAGCTTGGTCGGGGGTCTCACTGAAGCTTTCTTT. The whole variable domain, remainder taken from reference TRBV5-1 and TRBJ1-1, is KAGVTQTPRYLIKTRGQQVTLSCSPISGHRSVSWYQQTPGQGLQFLFEYFSETQRNKGNFPGRFSGRQFSNSRSEMNVSTLELGDSALYLCASSLVGGLTEAFFGQGTRLTVV.

The chain has TRBV20-1 and TRBJ2-6, with D uncertain. The CDR3 loop spans 18 amino acids. The germline CDR1 and CDR2 sequences are DFQATT and SNEGSKA (reference sequence). V gave up 3 bases and J gave up 2 bases, with 20 bases separating them. The CDR3 here is CSASSRTLWGPGANVLTF. CDR3 DNA sequence: TGCAGTGCTAGTTCCAGGACCCTATGGGGTCCTGGGGCCAACGTCCTGACTTTC.

This chain uses TRBV19 with TRBJ2-7, with D hard to call. The CDR3 covers 14 residues. V gave up 1 base and J gave up 4 bases, with 11 bases separating them. Germline CDR1 reads LNHDA; CDR2 reads SQIVND (reference sequence). The CDR3 is CASSIASLGYEQYF. The CDR3 nucleotides read TGTGCCAGTAGTATAGCGTCCCTCGGGTACGAGCAGTACTTC.

The V call is TRBV27, the J call TRBJ2-5, with 10 bases lining up with TRBD2. CDR1 is MNHEY and CDR2 is SMNVEV in the germline V gene (reference sequence). Trimming took 2 bases from V and 2 from J; bases not matched to a gene: 5. This CDR3 spans 16 amino acids. The CDR3 region has the DNA TGTGCCAGCAGTTTAACAAGCGGGAGGGCACAAGAGACCCAGTACTTC. Translating gives CASSLTSGRAQETQYF.

In this sample, this clone turned up once. J is TRBJ1-1 and V is TRBV7-3; 8 nucleotides agree with TRBD1. Germline V gene lookup returns CDR1 SGHTA and CDR2 FQGTGA. V was pared by 2 bases and J by 7 bases, with 3 bases of the junction left unmatched. The CDR3 covers 13 residues. CDR3 sequence reads: CASSLAGGGEAFF. In DNA, the CDR3 is TGTGCCAGCAGCTTAGCAGGGGGCGGTGAAGCTTTCTTT.

The chain has TRBV7-9 and TRBJ2-5; tentative D call: TRBD1 (6 bases). Germline CDR1 and CDR2: SEHNR and FQNEAQ (reference sequence). The CDR3 covers 13 residues. V was pared by 5 bases and J by 2 bases, with 9 bases between. This CDR3 reads CASSPRGQETQYF. In DNA form, the CDR3 reads TGTGCCAGCAGCCCTAGGGGGCAAGAGACCCAGTACTTC.

The gene calls are TRBV9 and TRBJ2-1; unclear D gene. Germline CDR1 reads SGDLS; CDR2 reads YYNGEE. V was shortened by 0 bases and J by 3 bases, with 7 bases between the two germline ends. The CDR3 contains 14 residues. The CDR3 nucleotides are TGTGCCAGCAGCGTAGACCCGCTCTACAATGAGCAGTTCTTC. It codes for CASSVDPLYNEQFF.

The rearrangement links TRBV6-5 to TRBJ1-6; 7 nucleotides agree with TRBD1. Germline loops: CDR1 MNHEY, CDR2 SVGAGI. V lost 10 bases to trimming and J lost 5 bases; unmatched junction nucleotides: 5. The CDR3 has 13 amino acids. Here the CDR3 DNA reads TGTGCCACCCCGGGACAGAATAATTCACCCCTCCACTTT. Translation: CATPGQNNSPLHF.

The chain uses TRBV10-3 and TRBJ2-3; TRBD2 is a possible D gene (5 bases). The CDR3 covers 13 residues. Germline values: CDR1 ENHRY, CDR2 SYGVKD. The germline V and J ends were trimmed by 10 bases and 2 bases, with 13 bases remaining between them. The CDR3 DNA sequence: TGTGCCACCGGCGGAGGACCCACAGATACGCAGTATTTT. This codes for CATGGGPTDTQYF.

The rearrangement links TRBV6-5 to TRBJ1-4; 8 bases align to TRBD1. Germline CDR1 reads MNHEY; CDR2 reads SVGAGI. J gave up 8 bases and V 6 bases, and 8 bases lay outside the gene matches. CDR3 length equals 14 residues. CDR3 nucleotides: TGTGCCAGCAGACCAGGGGGCGCGGGAGAAAAACTGTTTTTT. This codes for CASRPGGAGEKLFF.

This chain joins TRBV19 and TRBJ1-3; D is ambiguous. Germline values: CDR1 LNHDA, CDR2 SQIVND (reference sequence). Trimming took off 7 bases at V and 2 bases at J, with 18 bases between the two ends. This CDR3 comprises 16 residues. CDR3 sequence: CASTTRRGGTGNTIYF. For the CDR3, the DNA is TGTGCCAGTACTACACGGCGCGGAGGAACTGGAAACACCATATATTTT.